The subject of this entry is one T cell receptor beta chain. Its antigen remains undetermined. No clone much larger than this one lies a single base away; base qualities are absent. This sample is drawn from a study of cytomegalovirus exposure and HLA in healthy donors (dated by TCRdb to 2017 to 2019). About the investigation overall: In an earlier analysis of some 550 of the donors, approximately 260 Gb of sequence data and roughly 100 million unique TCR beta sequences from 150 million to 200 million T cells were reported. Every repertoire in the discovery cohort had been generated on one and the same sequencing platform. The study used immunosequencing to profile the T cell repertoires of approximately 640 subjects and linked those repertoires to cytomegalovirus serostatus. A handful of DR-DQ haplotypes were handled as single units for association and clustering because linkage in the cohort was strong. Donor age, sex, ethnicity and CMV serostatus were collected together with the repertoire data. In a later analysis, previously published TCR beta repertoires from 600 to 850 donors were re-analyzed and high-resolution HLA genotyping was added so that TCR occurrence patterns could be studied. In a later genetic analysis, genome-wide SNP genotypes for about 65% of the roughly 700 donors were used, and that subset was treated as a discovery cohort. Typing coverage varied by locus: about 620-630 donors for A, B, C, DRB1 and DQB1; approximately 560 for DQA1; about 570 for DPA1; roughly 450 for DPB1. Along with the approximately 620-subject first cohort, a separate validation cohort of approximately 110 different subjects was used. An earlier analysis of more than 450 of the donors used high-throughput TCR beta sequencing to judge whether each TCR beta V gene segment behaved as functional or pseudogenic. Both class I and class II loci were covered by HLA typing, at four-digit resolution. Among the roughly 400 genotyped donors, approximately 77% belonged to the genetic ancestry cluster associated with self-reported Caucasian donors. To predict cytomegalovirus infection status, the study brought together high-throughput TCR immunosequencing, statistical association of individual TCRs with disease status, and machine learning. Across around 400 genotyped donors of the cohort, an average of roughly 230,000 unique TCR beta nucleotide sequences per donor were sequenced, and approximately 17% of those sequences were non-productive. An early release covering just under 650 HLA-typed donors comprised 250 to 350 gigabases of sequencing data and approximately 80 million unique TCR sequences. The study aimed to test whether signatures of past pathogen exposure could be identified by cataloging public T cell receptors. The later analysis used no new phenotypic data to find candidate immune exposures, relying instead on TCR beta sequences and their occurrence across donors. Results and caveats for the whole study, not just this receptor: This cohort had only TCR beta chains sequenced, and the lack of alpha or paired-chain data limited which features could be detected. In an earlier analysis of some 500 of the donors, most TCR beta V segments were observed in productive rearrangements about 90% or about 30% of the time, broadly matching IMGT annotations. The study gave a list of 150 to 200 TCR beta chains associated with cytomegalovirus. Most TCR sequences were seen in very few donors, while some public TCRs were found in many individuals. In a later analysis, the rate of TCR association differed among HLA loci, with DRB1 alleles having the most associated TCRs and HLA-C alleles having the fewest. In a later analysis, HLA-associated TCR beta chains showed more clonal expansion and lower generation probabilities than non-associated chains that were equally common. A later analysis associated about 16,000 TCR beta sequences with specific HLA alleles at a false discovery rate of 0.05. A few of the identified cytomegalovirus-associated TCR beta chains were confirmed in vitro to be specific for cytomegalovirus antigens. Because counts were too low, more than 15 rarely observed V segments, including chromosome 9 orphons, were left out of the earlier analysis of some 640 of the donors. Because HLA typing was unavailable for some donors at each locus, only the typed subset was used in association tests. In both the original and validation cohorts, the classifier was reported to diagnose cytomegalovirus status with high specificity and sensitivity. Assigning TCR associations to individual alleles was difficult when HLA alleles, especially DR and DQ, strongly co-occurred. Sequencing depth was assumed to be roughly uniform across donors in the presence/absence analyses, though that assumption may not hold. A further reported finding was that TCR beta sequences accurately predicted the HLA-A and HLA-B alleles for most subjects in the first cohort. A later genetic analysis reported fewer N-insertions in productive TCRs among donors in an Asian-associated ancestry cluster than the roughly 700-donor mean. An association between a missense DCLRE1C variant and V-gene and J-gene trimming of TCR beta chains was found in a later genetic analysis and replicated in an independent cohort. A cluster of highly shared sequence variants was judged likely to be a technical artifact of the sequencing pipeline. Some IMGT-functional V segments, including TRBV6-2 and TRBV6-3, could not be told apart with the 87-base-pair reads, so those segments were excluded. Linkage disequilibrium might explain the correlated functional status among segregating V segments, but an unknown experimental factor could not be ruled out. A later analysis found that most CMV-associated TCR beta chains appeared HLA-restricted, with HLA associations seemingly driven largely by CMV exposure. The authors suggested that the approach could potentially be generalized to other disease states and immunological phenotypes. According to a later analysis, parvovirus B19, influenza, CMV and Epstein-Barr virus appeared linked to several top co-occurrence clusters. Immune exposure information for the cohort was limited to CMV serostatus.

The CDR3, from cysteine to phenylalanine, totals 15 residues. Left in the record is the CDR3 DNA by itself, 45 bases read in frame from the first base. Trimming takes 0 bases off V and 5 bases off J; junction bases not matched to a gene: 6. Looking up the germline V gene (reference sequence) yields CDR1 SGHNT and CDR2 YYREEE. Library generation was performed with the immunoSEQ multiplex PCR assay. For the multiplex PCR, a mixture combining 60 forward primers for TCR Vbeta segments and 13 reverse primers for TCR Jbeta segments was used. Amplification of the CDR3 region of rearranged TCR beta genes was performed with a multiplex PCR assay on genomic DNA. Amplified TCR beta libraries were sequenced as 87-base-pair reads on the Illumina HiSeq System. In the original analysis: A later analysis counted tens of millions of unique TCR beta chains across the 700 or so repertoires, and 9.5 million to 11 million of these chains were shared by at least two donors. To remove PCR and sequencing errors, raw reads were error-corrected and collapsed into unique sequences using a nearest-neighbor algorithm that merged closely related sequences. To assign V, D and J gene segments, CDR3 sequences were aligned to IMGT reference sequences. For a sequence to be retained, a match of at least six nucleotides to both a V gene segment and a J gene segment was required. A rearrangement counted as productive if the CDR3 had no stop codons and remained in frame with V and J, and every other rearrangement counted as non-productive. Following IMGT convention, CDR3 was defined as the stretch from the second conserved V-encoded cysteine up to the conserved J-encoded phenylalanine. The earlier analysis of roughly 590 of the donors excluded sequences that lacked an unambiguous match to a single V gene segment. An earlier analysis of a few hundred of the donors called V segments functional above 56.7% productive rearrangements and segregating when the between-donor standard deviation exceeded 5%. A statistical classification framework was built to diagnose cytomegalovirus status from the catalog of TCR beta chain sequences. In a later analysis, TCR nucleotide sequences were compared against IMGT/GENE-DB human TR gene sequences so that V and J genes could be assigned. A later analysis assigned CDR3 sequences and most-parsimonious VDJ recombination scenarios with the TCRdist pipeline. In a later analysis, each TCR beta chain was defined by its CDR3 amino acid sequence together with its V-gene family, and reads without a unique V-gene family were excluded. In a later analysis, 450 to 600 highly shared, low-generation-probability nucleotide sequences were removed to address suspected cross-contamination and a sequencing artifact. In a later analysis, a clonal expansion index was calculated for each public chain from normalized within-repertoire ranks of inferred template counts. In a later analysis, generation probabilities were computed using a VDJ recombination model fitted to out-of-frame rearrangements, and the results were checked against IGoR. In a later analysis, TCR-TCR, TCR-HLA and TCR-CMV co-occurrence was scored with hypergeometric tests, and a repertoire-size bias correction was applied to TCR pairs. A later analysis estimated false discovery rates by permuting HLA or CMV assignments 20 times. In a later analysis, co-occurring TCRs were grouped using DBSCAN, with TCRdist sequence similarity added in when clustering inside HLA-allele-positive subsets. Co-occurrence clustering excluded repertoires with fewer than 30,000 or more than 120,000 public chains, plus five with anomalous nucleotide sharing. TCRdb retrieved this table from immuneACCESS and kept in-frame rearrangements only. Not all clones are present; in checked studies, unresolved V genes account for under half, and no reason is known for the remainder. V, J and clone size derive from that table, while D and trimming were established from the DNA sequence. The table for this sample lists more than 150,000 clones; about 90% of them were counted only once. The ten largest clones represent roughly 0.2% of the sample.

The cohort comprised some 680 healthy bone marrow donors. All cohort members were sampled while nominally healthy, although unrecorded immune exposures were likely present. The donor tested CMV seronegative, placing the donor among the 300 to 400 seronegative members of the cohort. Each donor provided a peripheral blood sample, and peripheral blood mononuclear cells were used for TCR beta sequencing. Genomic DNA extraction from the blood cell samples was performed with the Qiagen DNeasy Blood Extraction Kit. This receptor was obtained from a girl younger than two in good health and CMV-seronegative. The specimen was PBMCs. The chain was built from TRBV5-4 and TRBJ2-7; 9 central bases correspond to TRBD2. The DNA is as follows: TGTGCCAGCAGCTTGGAGGCTAGCGGGGCCCACGAGCAGTACTTC. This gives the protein CASSLEASGAHEQYF.